The T cell receptor beta chain under discussion was sequenced for a study of shared clonotypes between healthy human individuals. General study points: Limitation of the genetic and exposure-history diversity represented came from the few donors.

Between the trimmed V and J ends, which lost 5 bases and 5 bases, there was a span of 16 bases. Germline V CDR1 and CDR2: SGHVS, FQNEAQ. This CDR3 has 14 amino acids. CD45RO-negative CD8 cells positively selected for CCR7 made up the naive population, which excluded terminally differentiated effector memory CD45RA+ cells. The assay was carried out at the deep level. Sequencing used immunoSEQ multiplex PCR; TCRdb keeps in-frame clones, though not all of them. Of about 2.2 million clones in the sample, about 92% were seen once. Comments on this clone: Its antigen is not known.

V is TRBV7-8 and J is TRBJ2-7, with D possibly being TRBD2 (5 bases). The source of this sequence is a man aged 18 to 29 in good health. Some clones in this sample may be carry-over from other donors' samples. The sequenced sample was naive CD8+ T cells from PBMCs. The CDR3 region is CASSPMTGIHEQYF. The CDR3 coding sequence is TGTGCCAGCAGCCCAATGACGGGGATCCACGAGCAGTACTTC.